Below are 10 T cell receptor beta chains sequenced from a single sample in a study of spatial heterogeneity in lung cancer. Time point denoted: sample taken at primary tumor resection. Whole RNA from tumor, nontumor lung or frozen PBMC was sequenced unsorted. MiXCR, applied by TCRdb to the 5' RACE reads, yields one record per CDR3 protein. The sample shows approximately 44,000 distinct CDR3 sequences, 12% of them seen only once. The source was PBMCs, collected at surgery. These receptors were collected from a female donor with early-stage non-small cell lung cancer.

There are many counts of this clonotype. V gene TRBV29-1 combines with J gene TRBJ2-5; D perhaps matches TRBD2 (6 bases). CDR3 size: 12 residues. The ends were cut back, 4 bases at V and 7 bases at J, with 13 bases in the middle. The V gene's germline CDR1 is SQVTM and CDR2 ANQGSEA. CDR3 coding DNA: TGCAGCGTTGTTGGAGGGGAGGTGACCCAGTACTTC. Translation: CSVVGGEVTQYF. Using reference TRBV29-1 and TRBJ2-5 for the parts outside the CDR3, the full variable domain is SAVISQKPSRDICQRGTSLTIQCQVDSQVTMMFWYRQQPGQSLTLIATANQGSEATYESGFVIDKFPISRPNLTFSTLTVSNMSPEDSSIYLCSVVGGEVTQYFGPGTRLLVL.

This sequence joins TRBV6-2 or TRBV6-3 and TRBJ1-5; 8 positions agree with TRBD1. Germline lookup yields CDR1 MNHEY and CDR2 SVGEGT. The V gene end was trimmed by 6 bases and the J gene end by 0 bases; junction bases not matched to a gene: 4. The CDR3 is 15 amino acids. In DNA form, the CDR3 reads TGTGCCAGCAGGACAGGGGACTATAGCAATCAGCCCCAGCATTTT. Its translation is CASRTGDYSNQPQHF.

Written as DNA, the CDR3 is TGTGCCAGCAGCCAAGACAGGGGCCCCCTCGATGAGCAGTTCTTC. It specifies CASSQDRGPLDEQFF. The V call is TRBV7-9, the J call TRBJ2-1; 8 nucleotides line up with TRBD1. The CDR3 totals 15 residues. Germline V lookup: CDR1 SEHNR, CDR2 FQNEAQ (reference sequence). The junction had 11 bases not matched to a gene; V was cut back by 5 bases and J by 8 bases.

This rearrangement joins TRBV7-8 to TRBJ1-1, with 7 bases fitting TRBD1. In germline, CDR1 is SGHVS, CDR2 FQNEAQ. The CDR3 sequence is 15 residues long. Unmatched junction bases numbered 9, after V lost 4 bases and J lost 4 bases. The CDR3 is CASSSPQGGPTEAFF. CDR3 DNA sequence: TGTGCCAGCAGCTCCCCCCAGGGGGGCCCCACTGAAGCTTTCTTT. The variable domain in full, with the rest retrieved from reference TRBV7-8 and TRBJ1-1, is GAGVSQSPRYKVAKRGQDVALRCDPISGHVSLFWYQQALGQGPEFLTYFQNEAQLDKSGLPSDRFFAERPEGSVSTLKIQRTQQEDSAVYLCASSSPQGGPTEAFFGQGTRLTVV.

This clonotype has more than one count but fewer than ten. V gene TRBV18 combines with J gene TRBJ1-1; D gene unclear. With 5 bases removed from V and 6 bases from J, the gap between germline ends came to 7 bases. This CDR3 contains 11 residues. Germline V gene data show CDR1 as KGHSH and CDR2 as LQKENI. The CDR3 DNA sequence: TGTGCCAGCTCAATTGGACCTGAAGCTTTCTTT. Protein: CASSIGPEAFF.

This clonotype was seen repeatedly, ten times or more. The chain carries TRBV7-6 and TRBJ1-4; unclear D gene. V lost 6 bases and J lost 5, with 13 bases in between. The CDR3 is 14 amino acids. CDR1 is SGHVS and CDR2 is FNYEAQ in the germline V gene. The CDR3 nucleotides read TGTGCCAGCAGTTCTGCCCCCGGGAATGAAAAACTGTTTTTT. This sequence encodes CASSSAPGNEKLFF.

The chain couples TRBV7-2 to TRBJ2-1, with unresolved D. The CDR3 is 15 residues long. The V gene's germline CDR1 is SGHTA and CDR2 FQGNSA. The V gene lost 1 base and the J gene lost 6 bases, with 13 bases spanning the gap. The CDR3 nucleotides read TGTGCCAGCAGCTTAGGGGCTCAACAGACCAATGAGCAGTTCTTC. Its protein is CASSLGAQQTNEQFF.

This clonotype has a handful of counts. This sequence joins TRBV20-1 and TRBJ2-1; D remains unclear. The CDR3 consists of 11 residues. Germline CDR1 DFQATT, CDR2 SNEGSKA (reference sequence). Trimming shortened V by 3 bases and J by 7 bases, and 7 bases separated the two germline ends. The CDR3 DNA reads TGCAGTGCTAGTCCCGGGAATGAGCAGTTCTTC. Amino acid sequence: CSASPGNEQFF.

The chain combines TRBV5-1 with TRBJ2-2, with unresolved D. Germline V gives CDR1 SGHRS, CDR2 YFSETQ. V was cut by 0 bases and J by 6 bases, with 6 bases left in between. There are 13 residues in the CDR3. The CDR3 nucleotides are TGCGCCAGCAGCTTGGGGCACTCCGGGGAGCTGTTTTTT. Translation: CASSLGHSGELFF.

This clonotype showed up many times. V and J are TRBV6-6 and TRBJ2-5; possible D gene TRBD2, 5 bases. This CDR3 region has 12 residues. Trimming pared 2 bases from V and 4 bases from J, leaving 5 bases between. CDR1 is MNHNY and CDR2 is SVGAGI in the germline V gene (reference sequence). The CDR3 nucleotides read TGTGCCAGCAGTTACCGGGGAGAGACCCAGTACTTC. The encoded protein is CASSYRGETQYF.